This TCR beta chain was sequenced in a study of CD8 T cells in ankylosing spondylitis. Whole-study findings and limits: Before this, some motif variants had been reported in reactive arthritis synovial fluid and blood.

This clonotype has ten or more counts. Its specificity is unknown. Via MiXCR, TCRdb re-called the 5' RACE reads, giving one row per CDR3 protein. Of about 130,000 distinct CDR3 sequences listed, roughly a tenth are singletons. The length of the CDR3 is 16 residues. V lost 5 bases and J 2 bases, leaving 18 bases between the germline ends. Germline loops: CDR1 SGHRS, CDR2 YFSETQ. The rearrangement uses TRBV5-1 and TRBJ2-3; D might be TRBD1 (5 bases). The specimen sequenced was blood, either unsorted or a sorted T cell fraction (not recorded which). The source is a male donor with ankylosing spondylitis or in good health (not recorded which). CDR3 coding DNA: TGCGCCAGCAGAATTGGTGGGGTAGGGGACACAGATACGCAGTATTTT. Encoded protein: CASRIGGVGDTDTQYF.